Sequencing of this T cell receptor beta chain was carried out in a study of blood T cell repertoires in COVID-19. Looked up from germline, CDR1 is LGHNA and CDR2 is YNFKEQ. J lost 3 bases, V lost 4 bases, and 13 bases had no gene match. The CDR3 totals 19 residues. The repertoire was sequenced with immunoSEQ multiplex PCR; TCRdb's copy has only in-frame clones and lacks some. The sample has around 320,000 clones; over 90% are singletons. Clinical history as reported by participants underpinned cohort assignment. The TCR originated in a woman aged 25-40 years who had been exposed to COVID-19. Sequencing used PBMCs or T cells enriched from blood (not recorded which). The rearrangement uses TRBV4-2 and TRBJ2-3; TRBD2 agrees at 13 bases. The CDR3 DNA follows: TGTGCCAGCAGCCTACCGGGACTAGCGGGGACCCGAACAACAGATACGCAGTATTTT. The encoded protein is CASSLPGLAGTRTTDTQYF.